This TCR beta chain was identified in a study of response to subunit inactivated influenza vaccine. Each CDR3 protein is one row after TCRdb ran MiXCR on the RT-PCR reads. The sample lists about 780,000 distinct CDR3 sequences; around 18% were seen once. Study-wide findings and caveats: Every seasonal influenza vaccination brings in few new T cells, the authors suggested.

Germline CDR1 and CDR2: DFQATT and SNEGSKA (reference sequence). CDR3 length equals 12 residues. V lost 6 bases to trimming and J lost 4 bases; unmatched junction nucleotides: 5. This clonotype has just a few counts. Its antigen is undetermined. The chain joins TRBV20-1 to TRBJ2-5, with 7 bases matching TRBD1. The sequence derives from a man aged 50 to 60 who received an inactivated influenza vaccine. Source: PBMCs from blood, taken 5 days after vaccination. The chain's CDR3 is CSATGTAETQYF. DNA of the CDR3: TGCAGTGCGACCGGGACAGCAGAGACCCAGTACTTC.